This T cell receptor (beta chain) comes out of a study of identifying expanded T cells in peripheral blood. Only in-frame clones appear in the TCRdb table, and some are missing; sequencing was by immunoSEQ multiplex PCR. Among some 100,000 clones listed, 87% were seen once. The V gene lost 2 bases and the J gene lost 6 bases, with 6 bases spanning the gap. Per the germline V gene, CDR1 is KGHSH and CDR2 is LQKENI. The CDR3 spans 12 residues. No infections or other immune events were documented during collection. The sequencing input was blood. The rearrangement joins TRBV18 to TRBJ2-3; TRBD1 is a possible D gene (5 bases). This TCR was recovered from a person aged 18-70 years in good health. The DNA for the CDR3 is TGTGCCAGCTCACCAGCAGGGGATACGCAGTATTTT. This codes for CASSPAGDTQYF.